This TCR beta chain comes out of a study of blood T cells in healthy people across ages. Study-wide points: Diversity was estimated from one million T cells, and these estimates were considered underestimates. Percentage of naive T cells showed a strong correlation with TCR beta diversity.

This clonotype has a handful of counts. Antigen specificity is unknown. Primers used in a second PCR of about 7 to 12 cycles were a sample-barcoded 5' primer and a J-beta primer mix. Each CDR3 protein is one row after TCRdb ran MiXCR on the 5' RACE reads. The sample records roughly 1.4 million distinct CDR3 sequences, around 55% being singletons. Sample donors were healthy Caucasian individuals that came from Russia, aged about 6 to 95. Total RNA extraction produced at least 5 micrograms (per sample) for the study. Source material: blood. The TCR comes from a man between 18 and 35 years old in good health.

CDR3 sequence: CAISASPYGYTF. CDR3 bases: TGTGCCATCAGTGCCAGTCCTTATGGCTACACCTTC. The chain uses TRBV10-3 and TRBJ1-2; D gene ambiguous. CDR3 length equals 12 residues. CDR1 and CDR2 from the germline V gene are ENHRY and SYGVKD. Trimming took 4 bases from V and 5 from J, leaving 8 bases between them.